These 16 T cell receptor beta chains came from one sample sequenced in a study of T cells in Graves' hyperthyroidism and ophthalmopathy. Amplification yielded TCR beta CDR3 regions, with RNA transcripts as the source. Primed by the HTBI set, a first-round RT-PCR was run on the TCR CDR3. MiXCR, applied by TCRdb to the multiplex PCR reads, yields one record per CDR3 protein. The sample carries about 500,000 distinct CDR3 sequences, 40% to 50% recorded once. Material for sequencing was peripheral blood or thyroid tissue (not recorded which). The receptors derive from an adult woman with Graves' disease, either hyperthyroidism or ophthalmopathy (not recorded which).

CDR3 protein: CASSIRTSGSWTGELFF. Here the CDR3 DNA reads TGTGCCAGCAGTATACGGACTAGCGGGAGTTGGACCGGGGAGCTGTTTTTT. The chain couples TRBV12-3 or TRBV12-4 to TRBJ2-2; TRBD2 matches at 13 bases. The CDR3 sequence is 17 residues long. V shed 5 bases, J shed 5 bases, and the junction held 8 bases outside the gene matches.

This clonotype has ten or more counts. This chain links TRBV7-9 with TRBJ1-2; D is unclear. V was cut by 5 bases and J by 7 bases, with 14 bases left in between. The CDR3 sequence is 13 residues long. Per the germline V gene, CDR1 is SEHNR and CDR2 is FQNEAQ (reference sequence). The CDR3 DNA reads TGTGCCAGCAGCCCCTATGCGGGGAGTGGCTACACCTTC. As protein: CASSPYAGSGYTF.

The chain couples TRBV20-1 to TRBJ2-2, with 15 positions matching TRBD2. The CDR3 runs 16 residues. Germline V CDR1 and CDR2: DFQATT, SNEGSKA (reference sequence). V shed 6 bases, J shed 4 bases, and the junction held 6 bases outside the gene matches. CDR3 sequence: CSAAGLAGGRTGELFF. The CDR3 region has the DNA TGCAGTGCCGCGGGACTAGCGGGAGGTCGCACCGGGGAGCTGTTTTTT.

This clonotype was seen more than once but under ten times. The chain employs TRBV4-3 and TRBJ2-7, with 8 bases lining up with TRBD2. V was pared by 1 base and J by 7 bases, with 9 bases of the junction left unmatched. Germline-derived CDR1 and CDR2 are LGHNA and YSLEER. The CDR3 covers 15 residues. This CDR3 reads CASSQGTSTVWEQYF. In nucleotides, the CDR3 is TGCGCCAGCAGCCAAGGGACTAGCACTGTTTGGGAGCAGTACTTC.

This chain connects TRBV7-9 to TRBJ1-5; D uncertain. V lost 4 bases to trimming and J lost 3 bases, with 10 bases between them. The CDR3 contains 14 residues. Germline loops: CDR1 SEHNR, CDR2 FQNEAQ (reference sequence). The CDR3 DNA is TGTGCCAGCAGCTGGACCCTTGACAATCAGCCCCAGCATTTT. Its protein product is CASSWTLDNQPQHF. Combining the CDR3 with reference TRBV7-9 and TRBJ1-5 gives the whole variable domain DTGVSQNPRHKITKRGQNVTFRCDPISEHNRLYWYRQTLGQGPEFLTYFQNEAQLEKSRLLSDRFSAERPKGSFSTLEIQRTEQGDSAMYLCASSWTLDNQPQHFGDGTRLSIL.

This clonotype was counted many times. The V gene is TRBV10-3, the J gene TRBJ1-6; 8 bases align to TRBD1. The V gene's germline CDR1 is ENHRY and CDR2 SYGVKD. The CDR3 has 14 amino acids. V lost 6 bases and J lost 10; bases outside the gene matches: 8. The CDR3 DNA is TGTGCCATCAGCTACGGACAGGGAGACTCACCCCTCCACTTT. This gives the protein CAISYGQGDSPLHF.

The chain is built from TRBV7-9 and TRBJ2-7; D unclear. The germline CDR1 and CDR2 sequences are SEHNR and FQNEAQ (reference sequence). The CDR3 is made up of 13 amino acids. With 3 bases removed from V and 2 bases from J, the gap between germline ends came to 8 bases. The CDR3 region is CASSLAKPYEQYF. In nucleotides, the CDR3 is TGTGCCAGCAGCTTGGCCAAACCCTACGAGCAGTACTTC.

CDR3 DNA sequence: TGTGCCAGCACGATAAGTCCACCCCACGAGCAGTACTTC. This encodes CASTISPPHEQYF. The chain couples TRBV7-8 to TRBJ2-7; D is ambiguous. Per the germline V gene, CDR1 is SGHVS and CDR2 is FQNEAQ. The V gene lost 7 bases and the J gene lost 5 bases, with 15 bases spanning the gap. The CDR3 runs to 13 residues. The variable domain in full, with the rest retrieved from reference TRBV7-8 and TRBJ2-7, is GAGVSQSPRYKVAKRGQDVALRCDPISGHVSLFWYQQALGQGPEFLTYFQNEAQLDKSGLPSDRFFAERPEGSVSTLKIQRTQQEDSAVYLCASTISPPHEQYFGPGTRLTVT.

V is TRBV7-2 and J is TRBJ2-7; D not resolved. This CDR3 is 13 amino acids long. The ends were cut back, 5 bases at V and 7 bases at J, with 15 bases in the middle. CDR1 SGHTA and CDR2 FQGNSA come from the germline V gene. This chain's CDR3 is CASSAGRVREQYF. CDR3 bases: TGTGCCAGCAGCGCAGGACGCGTTAGGGAGCAGTACTTC.

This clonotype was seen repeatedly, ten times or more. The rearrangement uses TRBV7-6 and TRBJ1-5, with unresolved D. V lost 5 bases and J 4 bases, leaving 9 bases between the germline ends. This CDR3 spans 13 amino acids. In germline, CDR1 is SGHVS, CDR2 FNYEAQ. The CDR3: CASSRSENQPQHF. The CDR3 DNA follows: TGTGCCAGCAGCCGTTCAGAGAATCAGCCCCAGCATTTT.

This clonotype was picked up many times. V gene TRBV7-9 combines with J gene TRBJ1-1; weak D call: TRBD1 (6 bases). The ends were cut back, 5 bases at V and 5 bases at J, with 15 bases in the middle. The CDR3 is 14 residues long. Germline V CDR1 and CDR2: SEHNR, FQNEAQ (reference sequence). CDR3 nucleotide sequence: TGTGCCAGCAGCCCACAGGGCGGGATGACTGAAGCTTTCTTT. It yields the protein CASSPQGGMTEAFF. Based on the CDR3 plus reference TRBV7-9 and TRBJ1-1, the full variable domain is DTGVSQNPRHKITKRGQNVTFRCDPISEHNRLYWYRQTLGQGPEFLTYFQNEAQLEKSRLLSDRFSAERPKGSFSTLEIQRTEQGDSAMYLCASSPQGGMTEAFFGQGTRLTVV.

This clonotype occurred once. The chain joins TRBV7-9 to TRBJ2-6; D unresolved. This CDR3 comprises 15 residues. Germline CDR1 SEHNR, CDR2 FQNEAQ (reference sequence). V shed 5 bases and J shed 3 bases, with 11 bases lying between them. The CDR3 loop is CASSPRPVGANVLTF. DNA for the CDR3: TGTGCCAGCAGCCCAAGGCCGGTTGGGGCCAACGTCCTGACTTTC.

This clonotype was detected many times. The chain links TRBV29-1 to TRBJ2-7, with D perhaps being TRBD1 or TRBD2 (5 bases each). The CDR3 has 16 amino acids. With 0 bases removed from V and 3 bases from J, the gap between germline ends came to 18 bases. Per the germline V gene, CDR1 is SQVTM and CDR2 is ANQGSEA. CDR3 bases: TGCAGCGTTGAAGAGGACCCCGGGGACGGTGACTACGAGCAGTACTTC. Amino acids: CSVEEDPGDGDYEQYF.

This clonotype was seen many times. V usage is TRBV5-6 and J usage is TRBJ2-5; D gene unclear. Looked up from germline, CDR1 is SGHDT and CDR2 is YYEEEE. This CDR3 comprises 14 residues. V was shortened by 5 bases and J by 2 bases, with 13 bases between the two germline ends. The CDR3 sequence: CASRRLMLQETQYF. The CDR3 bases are TGTGCCAGCAGGAGACTGATGCTACAAGAGACCCAGTACTTC.

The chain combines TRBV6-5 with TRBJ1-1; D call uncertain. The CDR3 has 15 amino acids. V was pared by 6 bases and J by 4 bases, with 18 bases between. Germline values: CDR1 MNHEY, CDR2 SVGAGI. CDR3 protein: CASSKDQQRATEAFF. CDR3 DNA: TGTGCCAGCAGCAAGGACCAGCAACGGGCCACTGAAGCTTTCTTT.

CDR3 sequence reads: CASSVLTGGNSPLHF. In DNA, the CDR3 is TGTGCCAGCAGCGTCCTCACAGGGGGCAATTCACCCCTCCACTTT. The chain joins TRBV9 to TRBJ1-6, with 9 bases matching TRBD1. CDR1 and CDR2 (germline): SGDLS, YYNGEE. Unmatched junction bases numbered 4, after V lost 2 bases and J lost 7 bases. CDR3 size: 15 residues.